This is a list of T cell receptor beta chains from one sample in a study of blood T cell repertoires in COVID-19. The repertoire was sequenced with immunoSEQ multiplex PCR; TCRdb's copy has only in-frame clones and lacks some. The table includes around 370,000 clones, over 80% detected once. Input material: peripheral blood. These receptor sequences come from a woman in her forties or fifties with COVID-19, enrolled during active disease. CDR3s include the opening cysteine and the closing phenylalanine or tryptophan. D genes are given only for firm matches. Expanded clones are given a class, and other clones once, few, many or no size at all.

length	J	size	V	D	CDR3	DNA
15	TRBJ2-1	once	TRBV11-1	TRBD1	CASSLTGELDNEQFF	TGTGCCAGCAGCTTAACAGGGGAATTGGACAATGAGCAGTTCTTC
14	TRBJ1-1	-	TRBV11-2	TRBD1	CASKQGALNTEAFF	TGTGCCAGCAAACAGGGGGCTTTGAACACTGAAGCTTTCTTT
12	TRBJ1-2	-	TRBV11-2	-	CASSHLRDGYTF	TGTGCCAGCAGCCATCTCCGGGATGGCTACACCTTC
14	TRBJ2-1	-	TRBV11-3	TRBD1	CASSTTGAYNEQFF	TGTGCCAGCAGCACTACAGGGGCCTACAATGAGCAGTTCTTC
16	TRBJ2-1	once	TRBV6-4	TRBD2	CASSDLAGGLNNEQFF	TGTGCCAGCAGTGACTTAGCGGGAGGGCTGAACAATGAGCAGTTCTTC
13	TRBJ1-3	-	TRBV12-3/TRBV12-4	-	CASSLAAGNTIYF	TGTGCCAGCAGTTTGGCCGCTGGAAACACCATATATTTT
15	TRBJ1-4	-	TRBV25-1	-	CASSDGERRGEKLFF	TGTGCCAGCAGTGACGGGGAAAGGCGGGGTGAAAAACTGTTTTTT
13	TRBJ2-1	-	TRBV7-3	-	CASSQTNPLAQFF	TGTGCCAGCAGCCAGACTAACCCCCTTGCGCAGTTCTTC
14	TRBJ2-7	-	TRBV30	-	CAWSPSGYSYEQYF	TGTGCCTGGTCACCCAGCGGTTACTCCTACGAGCAGTACTTC
14	TRBJ2-4	once	TRBV7-2	-	CASSPYRGTNIQYF	TGTGCCAGCAGCCCTTATAGGGGTACGAACATTCAGTACTTC
14	TRBJ2-7	-	TRBV28	TRBD1	CASTIGTVSYEQYF	TGTGCCAGCACCATTGGGACAGTCTCCTACGAGCAGTACTTC
15	TRBJ1-4	-	TRBV5-1	-	CASSLNGQRNEKLFF	TGCGCCAGCAGCTTGAACGGACAGAGAAATGAAAAACTGTTTTTT
15	TRBJ2-3	-	TRBV11-3	TRBD2	CASSLLAGSAVEQYF	TGTGCCAGCAGCTTACTAGCGGGGTCCGCGGTGGAGCAGTATTTT
19	TRBJ2-7	-	TRBV6-6	TRBD2	CASSRTRTGTSGRLYEQYF	TGTGCCAGCAGTCGGACAAGGACCGGGACTAGCGGGAGGCTCTACGAGCAGTACTTC